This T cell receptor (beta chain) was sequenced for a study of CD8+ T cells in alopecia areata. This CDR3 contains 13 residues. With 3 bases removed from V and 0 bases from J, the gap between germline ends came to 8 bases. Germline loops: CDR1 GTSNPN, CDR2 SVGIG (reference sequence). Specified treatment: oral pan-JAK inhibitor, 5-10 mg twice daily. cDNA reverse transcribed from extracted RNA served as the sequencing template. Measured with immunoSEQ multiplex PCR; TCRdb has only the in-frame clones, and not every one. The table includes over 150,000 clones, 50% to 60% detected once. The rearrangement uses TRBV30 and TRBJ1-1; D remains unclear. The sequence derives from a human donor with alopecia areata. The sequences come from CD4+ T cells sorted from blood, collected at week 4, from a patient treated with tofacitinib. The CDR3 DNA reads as TGTGCCTGGAGACGGAGCTTGAACACTGAAGCTTTCTTT. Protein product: CAWRRSLNTEAFF. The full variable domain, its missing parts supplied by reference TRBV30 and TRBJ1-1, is SQTIHQWPATLVQPVGSPLSLECTVEGTSNPNLYWYRQAAGRGLQLLFYSVGIGQISSEVPQNLSASRPQDRQFILSSKKLLLSDSGFYLCAWRRSLNTEAFFGQGTRLTVV.